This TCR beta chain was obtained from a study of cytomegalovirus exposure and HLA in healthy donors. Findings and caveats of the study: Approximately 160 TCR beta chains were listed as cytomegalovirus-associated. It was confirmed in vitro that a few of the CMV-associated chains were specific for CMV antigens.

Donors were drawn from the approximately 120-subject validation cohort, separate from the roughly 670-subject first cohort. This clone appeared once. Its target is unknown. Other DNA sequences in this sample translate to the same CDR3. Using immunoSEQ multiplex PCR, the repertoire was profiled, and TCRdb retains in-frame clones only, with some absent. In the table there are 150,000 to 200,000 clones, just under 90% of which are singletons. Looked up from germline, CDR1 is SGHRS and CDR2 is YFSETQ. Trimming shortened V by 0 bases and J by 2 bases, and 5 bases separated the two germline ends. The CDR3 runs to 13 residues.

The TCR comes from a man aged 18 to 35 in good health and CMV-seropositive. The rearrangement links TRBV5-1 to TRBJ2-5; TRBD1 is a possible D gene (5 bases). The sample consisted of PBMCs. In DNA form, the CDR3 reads TGCGCCAGCAGCTTGGGACAGCAAGAGACCCAGTACTTC. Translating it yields CASSLGQQETQYF.